This T cell receptor (beta chain) was identified in a study of CD8+CD57+ T cells in acquired aplastic anemia. Study background: The average for DNA from sorted CD4+ and CD8+ cells was 3 to 3.5 ug. Study-level points and caveats: Overlapping CD8+ CDR3 repertoires of patients and controls contained under 30 shared sequences. Patients and controls had CD8+ Simpson's diversity values that were not significantly distinct.

Template material for TCR beta VDJ and CDR3 profiling consisted of genomic DNA. TCRdb re-derived calls from the reads in MiXCR, one entry per CDR3 protein. The sample records 210,000 or so distinct CDR3 sequences, about half being singletons. As for this clonotype: The antigen remains undetermined.

Sequencing was done on patients that had shown CD8+CD57+ cell expansion by flow cytometry. The V gene lost 1 base and the J gene lost 9 bases, with 14 bases spanning the gap. The CDR3 length is 15 residues. Germline V gene lookup returns CDR1 SGHKS and CDR2 YYEKEE (reference sequence). The receptor was derived from a human donor with aplastic anemia. The chain couples TRBV5-5 to TRBJ1-6, with D possibly TRBD1 on 5 matching bases. The sequenced sample was sorted CD4+, CD8+, or CD8+CD57+ T cells (not recorded which) from PBMCs. CDR3 residues: CASSLRREGLSPLHF. In DNA form, the CDR3 reads TGTGCCAGCAGCTTGCGTCGGGAGGGACTTTCACCCCTCCACTTT.